The rows below give T cell receptor beta chains drawn from one sample of a study of blood T cell repertoires in COVID-19. Clones were sequenced by immunoSEQ multiplex PCR, and TCRdb holds only the in-frame ones, with some missing. The sample holds under 150,000 clones, about 86% seen once. Sequencing was done on a sample of peripheral blood. These receptors were taken from a woman in her forties or fifties who had recovered from COVID-19. Both conserved end residues are part of each CDR3. The D gene is left open where the match is weak. Clone size is not always given. Where it is, it says once, few, many or a class for expanded clones.

D gene,clone size,J gene,V gene,CDR3 protein,CDR3 DNA
TRBD2,few,TRBJ2-2,TRBV18,CASSPSRGGAPNTGELFF,TGTGCCAGCTCACCATCCCGCGGGGGGGCCCCGAACACCGGGGAGCTGTTTTTT
-,-,TRBJ1-1,TRBV7-3,CASSLGGEAFF,TGTGCCAGCAGCCTAGGGGGTGAAGCTTTCTTT
TRBD2,-,TRBJ2-1,TRBV27,CASSSLAGGIGNEQFF,TGTGCCAGCAGTTCTTTAGCGGGGGGGATTGGTAATGAGCAGTTCTTC
-,-,TRBJ2-3,TRBV4-2,CASSQERGAGSTDTQYF,TGTGCCAGCAGCCAAGAGCGCGGGGCCGGTAGCACAGATACGCAGTATTTT
-,-,TRBJ2-3,TRBV11-1,CASSPRVRGGSTQYF,TGTGCCAGCAGCCCCCGAGTAAGAGGGGGATCGACGCAGTATTTT
TRBD2,-,TRBJ2-7,TRBV27,CASSTISGSSYEQYF,TGTGCCAGCAGTACAATTAGCGGGTCCTCCTACGAGCAGTACTTC
-,-,TRBJ1-1,TRBV7-7,CASSQGSPGNTEAFF,TGTGCCAGCAGCCAAGGATCCCCGGGGAACACTGAAGCTTTCTTT
-,few,TRBJ1-1,TRBV2,CASSAELNTEAFF,TGTGCCAGCAGTGCCGAGTTGAACACTGAAGCTTTCTTT
TRBD2,-,TRBJ2-1,TRBV4-2,CASSHGAGGSNEQFF,TGTGCCAGCAGCCATGGGGCGGGAGGTTCAAATGAGCAGTTCTTC
TRBD2,-,TRBJ2-2,TRBV30,CAWRTSGSYTGELFF,TGTGCCTGGAGGACTAGCGGGAGTTACACCGGGGAGCTGTTTTTT
TRBD1,-,TRBJ1-3,TRBV5-6,CASSLQGALMKNTIYF,TGTGCCAGCAGCTTGCAGGGGGCGCTTATGAAAAACACCATATATTTT
-,-,TRBJ2-5,TRBV11-3,CASSLSQQETQYF,TGTGCCAGCAGCTTAAGTCAGCAAGAGACCCAGTACTTC
-,-,TRBJ1-6,TRBV30,CAWSVWQINSPLHF,TGTGCCTGGAGTGTTTGGCAGATTAATTCACCCCTCCACTTT
-,-,TRBJ2-7,TRBV7-9,CASSLGVIYEQYF,TGTGCCAGCAGCTTAGGCGTGATCTACGAGCAGTACTTC
-,-,TRBJ1-2,TRBV4-2,CASSSGGADYGYTF,TGTGCCAGCAGCTCTGGCGGCGCGGACTATGGCTACACCTTC
TRBD2,-,TRBJ2-7,TRBV18,CASSPLAGAEYEQYF,TGTGCCAGCTCACCTCTAGCGGGAGCAGAGTACGAGCAGTACTTC
-,-,TRBJ2-5,TRBV7-2,CASSPGPRQETQYF,TGTGCCAGCAGTCCAGGCCCACGGCAAGAGACCCAGTACTTC
TRBD1,-,TRBJ1-1,TRBV2,CASSEPAGGTEAFF,TGTGCCAGCAGTGAACCCGCAGGGGGTACTGAAGCTTTCTTT
TRBD1,-,TRBJ2-6,TRBV2,CASSDRAGANVLTF,TGTGCCAGCAGCGACAGGGCCGGGGCCAACGTCCTGACTTTC
-,-,TRBJ1-2,TRBV3-1/TRBV3-2,CASSQSLRGSYGYTF,TGTGCCAGCAGCCAGTCCCTGCGGGGCTCCTATGGCTACACCTTC
-,-,TRBJ1-5,TRBV4-1,CASSQEHRYQPQHF,TGCGCCAGCAGCCAAGAGCACAGATATCAGCCCCAGCATTTT
-,-,TRBJ2-7,TRBV15,CATSRDEGEQYF,TGTGCCACCAGCAGAGATGAGGGCGAGCAGTACTTC
TRBD1,-,TRBJ1-3,TRBV4-3,CASSQGPGQISGNTIYF,TGCGCCAGCAGCCAAGGACCGGGACAGATCTCTGGAAACACCATATATTTT